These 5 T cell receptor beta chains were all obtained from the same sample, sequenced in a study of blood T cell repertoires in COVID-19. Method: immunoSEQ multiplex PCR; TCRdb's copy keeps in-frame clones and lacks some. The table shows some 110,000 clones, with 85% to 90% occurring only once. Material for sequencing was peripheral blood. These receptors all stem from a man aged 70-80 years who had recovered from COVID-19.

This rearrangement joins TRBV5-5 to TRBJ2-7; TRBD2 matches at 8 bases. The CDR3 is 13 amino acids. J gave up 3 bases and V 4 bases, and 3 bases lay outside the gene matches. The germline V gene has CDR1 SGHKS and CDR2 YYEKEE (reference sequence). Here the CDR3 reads CASSRGLVYEQYF. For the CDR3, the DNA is TGTGCCAGCAGCCGGGGACTAGTCTACGAGCAGTACTTC. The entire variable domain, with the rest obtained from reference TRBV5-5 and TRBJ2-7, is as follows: DAGVTQSPTHLIKTRGQQVTLRCSPISGHKSVSWYQQVLGQGPQFIFQYYEKEERGRGNFPDRFSARQFPNYSSELNVNALLLGDSALYLCASSRGLVYEQYFGPGTRLTVT.

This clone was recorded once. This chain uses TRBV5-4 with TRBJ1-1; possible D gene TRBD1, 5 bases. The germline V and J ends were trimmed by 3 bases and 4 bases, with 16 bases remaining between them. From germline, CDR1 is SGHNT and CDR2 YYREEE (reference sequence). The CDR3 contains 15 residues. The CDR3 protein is CASSYGPLGGTEAFF. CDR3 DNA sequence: TGTGCCAGCAGCTACGGACCTCTGGGGGGCACTGAAGCTTTCTTT.

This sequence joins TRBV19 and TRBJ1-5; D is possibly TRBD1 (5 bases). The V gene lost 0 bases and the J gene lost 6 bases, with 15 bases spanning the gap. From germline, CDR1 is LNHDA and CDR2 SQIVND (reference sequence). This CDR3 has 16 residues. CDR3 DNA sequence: TGTGCCAGTAGTATAGAGGCAGGGAGGGGCGGTCAGCCCCAGCATTTT. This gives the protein CASSIEAGRGGQPQHF.

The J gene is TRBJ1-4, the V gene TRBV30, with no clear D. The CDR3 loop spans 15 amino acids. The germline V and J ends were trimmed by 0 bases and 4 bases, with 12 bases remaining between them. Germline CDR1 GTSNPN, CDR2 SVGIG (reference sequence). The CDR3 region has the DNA TGTGCCTGGAGTGTGGCGTGGGAGATTAATGAAAAACTGTTTTTT. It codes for CAWSVAWEINEKLFF.

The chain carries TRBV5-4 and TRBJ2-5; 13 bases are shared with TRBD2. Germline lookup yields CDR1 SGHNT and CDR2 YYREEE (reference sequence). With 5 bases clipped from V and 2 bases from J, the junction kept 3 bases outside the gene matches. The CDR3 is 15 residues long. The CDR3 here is CASRTGLAGQETQYF. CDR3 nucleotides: TGTGCCAGCAGGACGGGACTAGCGGGGCAAGAGACCCAGTACTTC.